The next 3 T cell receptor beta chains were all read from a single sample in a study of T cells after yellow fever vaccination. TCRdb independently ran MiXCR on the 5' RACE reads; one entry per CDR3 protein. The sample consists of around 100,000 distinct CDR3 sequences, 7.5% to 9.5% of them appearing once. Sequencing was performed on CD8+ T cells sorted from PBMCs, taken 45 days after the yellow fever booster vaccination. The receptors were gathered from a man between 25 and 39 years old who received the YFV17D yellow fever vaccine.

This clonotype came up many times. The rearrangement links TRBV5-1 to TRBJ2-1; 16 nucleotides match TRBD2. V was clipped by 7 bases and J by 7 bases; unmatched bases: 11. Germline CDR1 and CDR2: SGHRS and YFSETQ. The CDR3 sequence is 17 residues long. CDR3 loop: CASGRGLAGGPGNEQFF. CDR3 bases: TGCGCCAGCGGCAGGGGACTAGCGGGAGGGCCGGGGAATGAGCAGTTCTTC.

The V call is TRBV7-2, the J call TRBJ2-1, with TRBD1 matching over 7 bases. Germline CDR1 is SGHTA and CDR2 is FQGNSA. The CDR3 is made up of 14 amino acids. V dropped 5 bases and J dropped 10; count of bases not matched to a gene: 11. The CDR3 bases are TGTGCCAGCAGCGAATGGGACAGTCTGGTCGAGCAGTTCTTC. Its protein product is CASSEWDSLVEQFF.

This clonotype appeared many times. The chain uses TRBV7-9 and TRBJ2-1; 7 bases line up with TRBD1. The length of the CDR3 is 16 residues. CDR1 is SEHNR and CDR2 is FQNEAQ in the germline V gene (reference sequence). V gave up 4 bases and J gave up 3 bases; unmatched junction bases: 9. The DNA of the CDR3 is TGTGCCAGCAGCTCGACCGGGACAGAGCTCTACAATGAGCAGTTCTTC. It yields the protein CASSSTGTELYNEQFF.